This T cell receptor beta chain was observed in a study of CXCR3-negative and CXCR3-positive naive CD8 T cells. As regards this clonotype: Its antigen is undetermined.

This CDR3 comprises 15 residues. CDR1 and CDR2 from the germline V gene are DFQATT and SNEGSKA (reference sequence). Findings and caveats of the study: Similar levels of surface CD5 were seen between naive subsets; TCR strength was inferred from TRB CDR3 properties. Higher TRB CDR3 hydrophobicity marked CXCR3-positive naive cells relative to CXCR3-negative naive cells. Within a donor, both naive subsets shared TRBV-TRBJ usage, unlike memory cells.

TRB cDNA was prepared as libraries by UMI-labeled 5' RACE. Each CDR3 protein gets one entry in TCRdb, which reprocessed the 5' RACE reads and gives no DNA. Its table records about 41,000 distinct CDR3 sequences. The V gene is TRBV20-1, the J gene TRBJ2-7; TCRdb gives TRBD1 as the D gene, but with no DNA this cannot be confirmed. What was sequenced was naive CXCR3- CD8+ T cells from blood. Subset noted: CD45RO-CCR7+CD27+CD95- naive CD8+ T cells lacking CXCR3 (TNR3-). The receptor's source is a human donor in good health. Some clones in this sample may be carry-over from other donors' samples. This CDR3 is CSARPPGREVHEQYF.